The 9 T cell receptor beta chains in this list originate from one sample, sequenced in a study of molecular identifiers for immune sequencing clone quantification. MiXCR, applied by TCRdb to the PCR reads, yields one record per CDR3 protein. The data show tens of thousands of distinct CDR3 sequences, about a sixth seen once. The sequenced material came from naive CD8+ T cells from blood, with Jurkat cell RNA spiked in. Documented subset: FACS-sorted CD8+CD4-CCR7+CD45RA+ naive T cells. The origin of the receptors is a human donor in good health. Some libraries in this study had Jurkat cell RNA spiked in.

This clonotype turned up a few times. The V and J genes are TRBV13 and TRBJ2-7; 7 nucleotides line up with TRBD2. The CDR3 sequence is 12 residues long. Germline CDR1 reads PRHDT; CDR2 reads FYEKMQ (reference sequence). The V gene end was trimmed by 8 bases and the J gene end by 3 bases; junction bases not matched to a gene: 4. Here the CDR3 reads CASGLADYEQYF. The CDR3 nucleotides read TGTGCCAGCGGCCTAGCGGACTACGAGCAGTACTTC. Full variable domain (missing parts from reference TRBV13 and TRBJ2-7): AAGVIQSPRHLIKEKRETATLKCYPIPRHDTVYWYQQGPGQDPQFLISFYEKMQSDKGSIPDRFSAQQFSDYHSELNMSSLELGDSALYFCASGLADYEQYFGPGTRLTVT.

This clonotype was seen at least ten times. CDR3 protein: CSVEDSDRGLSYEQYF. The CDR3 DNA reads as TGCAGCGTTGAAGACTCGGACAGGGGGTTATCCTACGAGCAGTACTTC. The V and J genes are TRBV29-1 and TRBJ2-7; 10 bases match TRBD1. The CDR3 consists of 16 residues. Germline CDR1 and CDR2: SQVTM and ANQGSEA. V trimming: 0 bases; J trimming: 1 base; junction bases outside the gene matches: 6.

This clonotype was observed many times. The genes are TRBV27 and TRBJ2-1; the D gene is possibly TRBD2 (5 bases). Germline V lookup: CDR1 MNHEY, CDR2 SMNVEV (reference sequence). This CDR3 has 16 amino acids. V was trimmed by 5 bases and J by 2 bases, leaving 16 bases between them. The CDR3 bases are TGTGCCAGCAGTCCCCTGGAACTAGTTGCCTACAATGAGCAGTTCTTC. This gives the protein CASSPLELVAYNEQFF.

This clonotype was seen many times. The J gene is TRBJ1-6, the V gene TRBV28; D unresolved. Trimming removed 6 bases at V and 10 bases at J, with 13 bases between. The CDR3 contains 13 residues. CDR1 and CDR2 (germline): MDHEN, SYDVKM. In DNA, the CDR3 is TGTGCCAGCAGCCTTCGGGGATACTCACCCCTCCACTTT. Encoded protein: CASSLRGYSPLHF. The entire variable domain, with the rest obtained from reference TRBV28 and TRBJ1-6, is as follows: DVKVTQSSRYLVKRTGEKVFLECVQDMDHENMFWYRQDPGLGLRLIYFSYDVKMKEKGDIPEGYSVSREKKERFSLILESASTNQTSMYLCASSLRGYSPLHFGNGTRLTVT.

At least ten counts were recorded for this clonotype. The gene calls are TRBV28 and TRBJ2-3; D not resolved. The CDR3 runs 14 residues. Between the trimmed V and J ends, which lost 4 bases and 4 bases, there was a span of 12 bases. Germline V gene data show CDR1 as MDHEN and CDR2 as SYDVKM. The CDR3: CASSSPLQSDTQYF. CDR3 nucleotide sequence: TGTGCCAGCAGTTCCCCCCTTCAGTCAGATACGCAGTATTTT.

This clonotype has ten or more counts. V usage is TRBV6-5 and J usage is TRBJ2-3; no definite D call. This CDR3 region has 15 residues. Germline V gene lookup returns CDR1 MNHEY and CDR2 SVGAGI. V dropped 0 bases and J dropped 2 bases, with 9 bases sitting between them. The CDR3 bases are TGTGCCAGCAGTTACTCAACATCCCCCACAGATACGCAGTATTTT. Translation gives CASSYSTSPTDTQYF.

This clonotype was counted a few times. The chain uses TRBV27 and TRBJ2-7; the D gene is possibly TRBD2 (6 bases). The CDR3 spans 15 residues. The V gene lost 6 bases and the J gene lost 2 bases, with 17 bases spanning the gap. CDR1 and CDR2 (germline): MNHEY, SMNVEV (reference sequence). The CDR3 sequence: CASRDGGTPPYEQYF. The CDR3 DNA reads as TGTGCCAGCAGAGACGGCGGGACCCCGCCCTACGAGCAGTACTTC.

This clonotype was seen more than once but under ten times. The J gene is TRBJ2-7, the V gene TRBV12-3 or TRBV12-4; tentatively, D is TRBD1 (5 bases). The CDR3 runs 14 residues. V gave up 5 bases and J gave up 7 bases, with 18 bases separating them. CDR3 in amino acids: CASSPAGPSGEQYF. For the CDR3, the DNA is TGTGCCAGCAGTCCAGCAGGGCCCTCTGGTGAGCAGTACTTC.

This clonotype was counted ten times or more. This sequence joins TRBV27 and TRBJ2-1; 8 positions match TRBD2. Germline CDR1 reads MNHEY; CDR2 reads SMNVEV (reference sequence). The CDR3 runs to 17 residues. J lost 6 bases, V lost 7 bases, and 17 bases had no gene match. CDR3 loop: CASTLLVPGGPGNEQFF. Here the CDR3 DNA reads TGTGCCAGCACCCTTTTGGTCCCGGGAGGGCCCGGCAATGAGCAGTTCTTC.